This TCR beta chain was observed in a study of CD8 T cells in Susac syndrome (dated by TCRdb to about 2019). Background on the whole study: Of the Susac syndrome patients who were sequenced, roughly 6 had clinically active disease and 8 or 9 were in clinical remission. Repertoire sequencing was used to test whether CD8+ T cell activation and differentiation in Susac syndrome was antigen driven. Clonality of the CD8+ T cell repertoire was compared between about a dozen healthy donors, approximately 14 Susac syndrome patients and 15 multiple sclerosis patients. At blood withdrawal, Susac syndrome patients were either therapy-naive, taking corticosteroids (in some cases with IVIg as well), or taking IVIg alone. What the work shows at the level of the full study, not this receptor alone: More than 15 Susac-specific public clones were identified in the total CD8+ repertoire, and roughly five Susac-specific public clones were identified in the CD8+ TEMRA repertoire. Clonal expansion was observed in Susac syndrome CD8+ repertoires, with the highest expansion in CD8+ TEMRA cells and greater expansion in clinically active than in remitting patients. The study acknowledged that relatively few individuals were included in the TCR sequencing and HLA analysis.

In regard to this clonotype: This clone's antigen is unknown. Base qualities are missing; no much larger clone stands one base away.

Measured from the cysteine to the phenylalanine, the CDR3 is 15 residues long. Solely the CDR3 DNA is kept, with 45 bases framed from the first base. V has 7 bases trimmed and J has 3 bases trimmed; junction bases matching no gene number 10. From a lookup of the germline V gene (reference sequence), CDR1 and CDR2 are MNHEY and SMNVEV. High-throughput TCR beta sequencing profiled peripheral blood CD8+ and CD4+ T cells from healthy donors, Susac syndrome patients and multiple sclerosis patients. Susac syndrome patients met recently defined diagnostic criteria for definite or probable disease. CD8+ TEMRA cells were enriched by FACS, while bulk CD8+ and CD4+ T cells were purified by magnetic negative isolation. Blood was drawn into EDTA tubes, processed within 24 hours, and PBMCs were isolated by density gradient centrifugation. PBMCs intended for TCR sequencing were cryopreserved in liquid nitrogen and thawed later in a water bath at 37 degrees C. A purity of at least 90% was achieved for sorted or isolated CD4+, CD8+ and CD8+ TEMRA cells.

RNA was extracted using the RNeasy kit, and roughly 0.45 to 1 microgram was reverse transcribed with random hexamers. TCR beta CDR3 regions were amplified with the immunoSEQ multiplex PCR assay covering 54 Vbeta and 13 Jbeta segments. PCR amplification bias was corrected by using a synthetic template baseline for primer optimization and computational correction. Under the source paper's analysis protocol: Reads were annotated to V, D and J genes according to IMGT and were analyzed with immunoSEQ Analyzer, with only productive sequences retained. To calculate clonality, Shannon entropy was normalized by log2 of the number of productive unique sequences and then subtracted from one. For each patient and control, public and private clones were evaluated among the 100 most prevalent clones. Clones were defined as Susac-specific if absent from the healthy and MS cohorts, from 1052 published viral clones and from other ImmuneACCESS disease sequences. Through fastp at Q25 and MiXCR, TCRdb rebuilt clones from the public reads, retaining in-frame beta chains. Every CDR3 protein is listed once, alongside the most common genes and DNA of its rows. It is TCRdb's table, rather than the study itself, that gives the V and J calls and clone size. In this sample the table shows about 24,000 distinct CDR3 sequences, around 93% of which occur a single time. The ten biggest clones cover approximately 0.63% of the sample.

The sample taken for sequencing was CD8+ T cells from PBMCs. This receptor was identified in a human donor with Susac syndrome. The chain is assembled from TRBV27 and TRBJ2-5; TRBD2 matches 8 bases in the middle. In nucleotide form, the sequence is TGTGCCAGCACCACTGGAGCGGGGGCAAAAGAGACCCAGTACTTC. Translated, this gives CASTTGAGAKETQYF.